The rows below give T cell receptor beta chains drawn from one sample of a study of blood T cell repertoires in COVID-19. Profiled with immunoSEQ multiplex PCR; TCRdb holds only in-frame clones, not every one. The sample holds about 150,000 clones, over 75% seen once. Sequenced sample: peripheral blood. The receptors originated from a woman in her thirties or forties with acute or convalescent COVID-19. CDR3s include the opening cysteine and the closing phenylalanine or tryptophan. D genes are given only for firm matches. Clone size is given for some rows only: seen once, a few or many times, or a class if the clone is expanded.

d_gene	len	abundance	v_gene	j_gene	CDR3aa	CDR3nt
-	13	-	TRBV18	TRBJ1-1	CASSPAGGTEAFF	TGTGCCAGCTCACCAGCGGGAGGCACTGAAGCTTTCTTT
TRBD2	17	-	TRBV6-1	TRBJ2-3	CASSEWGLARHTDTQYF	TGTGCCAGCAGTGAGTGGGGACTAGCGAGACACACAGATACGCAGTATTTT
TRBD1	18	once	TRBV5-6	TRBJ2-6	CASSRLDRGGSGANVLTF	TGTGCCAGCAGCAGGCTGGACAGGGGAGGCTCTGGGGCCAACGTCCTGACTTTC
-	13	few	TRBV12-3/TRBV12-4	TRBJ1-1	CASRQQGKTEAFF	TGTGCCAGCAGGCAGCAGGGGAAGACTGAAGCTTTCTTT
-	13	-	TRBV5-8	TRBJ1-1	CASSILLNTEAFF	TGTGCCAGCAGCATTTTATTGAACACTGAAGCTTTCTTT
TRBD2	17	-	TRBV11-3	TRBJ2-3	CASSTGLAGARSDTQYF	TGTGCCAGCAGCACCGGACTAGCGGGAGCTAGGTCAGATACGCAGTATTTT
-	15	few	TRBV11-2	TRBJ1-1	CASSLVRRENTEAFF	TGTGCCAGCAGCTTAGTGCGCAGGGAGAACACTGAAGCTTTCTTT
TRBD2	15	-	TRBV11-3	TRBJ2-1	CASSSREQSVNEQFF	TGTGCCAGCAGCTCGCGGGAGCAATCGGTCAATGAGCAGTTCTTC
TRBD1	14	-	TRBV7-9	TRBJ2-7	CASRHGQGAGEQYF	TGTGCCAGCAGACATGGACAGGGGGCCGGCGAGCAGTACTTC
TRBD1	15	-	TRBV6-5	TRBJ1-1	CASEKAGGANTEAFF	TGTGCCAGCGAAAAAGCAGGGGGCGCGAACACTGAAGCTTTCTTT
-	17	-	TRBV9	TRBJ1-6	CASSVHPRGGDNSPLHF	TGTGCCAGCAGCGTACACCCCCGGGGGGGTGATAATTCACCCCTCCACTTT
-	16	once	TRBV6-5	TRBJ1-4	CASSYSSLIANEKLFF	TGTGCCAGCAGTTACTCGTCTCTAATAGCTAATGAAAAACTGTTTTTT
-	16	-	TRBV28	TRBJ2-2	CASRPTRMANTGELFF	TGTGCCAGCAGGCCAACTAGAATGGCGAACACCGGGGAGCTGTTTTTT
-	14	-	TRBV19	TRBJ1-5	CASSIGNRDQPQHF	TGTGCCAGTAGCATTGGGAACAGGGATCAGCCCCAGCATTTT
-	13	-	TRBV12-3/TRBV12-4	TRBJ1-3	CASRLTSGNTIYF	TGTGCCAGCAGACTAACCTCTGGAAACACCATATATTTT
-	15	-	TRBV7-2	TRBJ2-2	CASSSAARVLGKLFF	TGTGCCAGCAGCTCCGCGGCGAGGGTGCTGGGAAAGCTGTTTTTT
-	11	-	TRBV12-3/TRBV12-4	TRBJ1-3	CASSWQSTIYF	TGTGCCAGCAGTTGGCAGTCCACCATATATTTT
TRBD1	13	-	TRBV30	TRBJ1-2	CAWMVPDRVGYTF	TGTGCCTGGATGGTTCCGGACAGGGTTGGCTACACCTTC
-	15	-	TRBV9	TRBJ1-1	CASSVIGQGNTEAFF	TGTGCCAGCAGCGTAATAGGGCAGGGGAACACTGAAGCTTTCTTT
TRBD1	14	-	TRBV6-5	TRBJ1-1	CASRLRTGGTEAFF	TGTGCCAGCAGACTAAGGACAGGGGGCACTGAAGCTTTCTTT
-	15	-	TRBV7-9	TRBJ1-1	CASSPGRFENTEAFF	TGTGCCAGCAGCCCTGGGAGGTTCGAGAACACTGAAGCTTTCTTT
TRBD1	15	-	TRBV5-1	TRBJ1-1	CASSSYRGGNTEAFF	TGCGCCAGCAGCTCATACAGGGGCGGGAACACTGAAGCTTTCTTT
-	15	-	TRBV3-1/TRBV3-2	TRBJ1-2	CASSQDSTANYGYTF	TGTGCCAGCAGCCAAGATTCTACAGCTAACTATGGCTACACCTTC
-	13	-	TRBV2	TRBJ1-5	CASSATGDQPQHF	TGTGCCAGCAGTGCGACAGGAGATCAGCCCCAGCATTTT
TRBD2	16	-	TRBV4-2	TRBJ2-1	CASSLYLAGDANEQFF	TGTGCCAGCAGCCTTTATCTAGCGGGAGACGCCAATGAGCAGTTCTTC
TRBD1	15	-	TRBV28	TRBJ1-5	CASRQGQNSNQPQHF	TGTGCCAGCAGACAGGGACAGAATAGCAATCAGCCCCAGCATTTT
-	12	-	TRBV5-6	TRBJ1-2	CASSLAYEVLTF	TGTGCCAGCAGCTTGGCTTATGAAGTACTCACCTTC
TRBD1	13	-	TRBV2	TRBJ1-5	CASSLDRAQPQHF	TGTGCCAGCAGTTTAGACAGGGCCCAGCCCCAGCATTTT
-	15	-	TRBV7-2	TRBJ2-3	CASSDPGHPSDTQYF	TGTGCCAGCAGCGATCCGGGACACCCCTCAGATACGCAGTATTTT
TRBD1	17	few	TRBV3-1/TRBV3-2	TRBJ1-2	CASSREPGQGSNYGYTF	TGTGCCAGCAGCCGCGAGCCGGGACAGGGATCTAACTATGGCTACACCTTC
TRBD2	19	-	TRBV6-2/TRBV6-3	TRBJ2-4	CASSYSAGTSGIVKNIQYF	TGTGCCAGCAGTTACTCCGCCGGGACTAGCGGGATCGTGAAAAACATTCAGTACTTC
TRBD1	14	-	TRBV7-3	TRBJ2-7	CASSTGTGLSEQYF	TGTGCCAGCAGCACCGGGACAGGGTTGTCCGAGCAGTACTTC
TRBD1	14	-	TRBV5-1	TRBJ2-7	CASSLYQTGAEQYF	TGCGCCAGCAGCTTGTATCAGACAGGGGCCGAGCAGTACTTC
-	15	-	TRBV12-2	TRBJ2-7	CASRQLAGVNYEQYF	TGTGCAAGTCGCCAATTAGCGGGAGTTAACTACGAGCAGTACTTC
-	15	-	TRBV5-1	TRBJ2-3	CASSWGRVRGDTQYF	TGCGCCAGCAGCTGGGGGCGAGTGCGGGGGGATACGCAGTATTTT
-	13	-	TRBV28	TRBJ1-2	CASSLGEPAWLKF	TGTGCCAGCAGTTTAGGGGAGCCCGCATGGCTAAAGTTC
-	14	once	TRBV19	TRBJ2-1	CASSVYRNNNEQFF	TGTGCCAGTAGTGTCTACAGGAATAACAATGAGCAGTTCTTC
-	17	-	TRBV18	TRBJ1-4	CASSPVEGVRTNEKLFF	TGTGCCAGCTCACCAGTTGAGGGAGTGAGGACTAATGAAAAACTGTTTTTT
TRBD1	16	-	TRBV14	TRBJ1-2	CASSLTGDESNYGYTF	TGTGCCAGCAGCCTGACAGGGGACGAGTCTAACTATGGCTACACCTTC
-	14	-	TRBV19	TRBJ1-6	CASSPVGRNSPLHF	TGTGCCAGTAGTCCGGTGGGGAGGAATTCACCCCTCCACTTT
TRBD1	18	once	TRBV24-1	TRBJ1-5	CATSDVAGQGTSNQPQHF	TGTGCCACCAGTGATGTAGCGGGACAGGGAACGAGCAATCAGCCCCAGCATTTT
-	16	once	TRBV28	TRBJ1-2	CASNIPGRGAAYGYTF	TGTGCCAGCAACATTCCCGGCCGGGGGGCAGCCTATGGCTACACCTTC
-	14	-	TRBV24-1	TRBJ2-2	CATRGTADTGELFF	TGTGCCACCCGCGGGACAGCAGACACCGGGGAGCTGTTTTTT
-	19	-	TRBV21-1	TRBJ2-1	CASSKVRGPQDLKAPEQFF	TGTGCCAGCAGCAAAGTTAGGGGGCCACAGGACTTAAAGGCGCCTGAGCAGTTCTTC
-	12	-	TRBV30	TRBJ1-2	CAWEGSNYGYTF	TGTGCCTGGGAGGGATCTAACTATGGCTACACCTTC
-	15	-	TRBV10-3	TRBJ2-6	CAISEPLTGANVLTF	TGTGCCATCAGTGAGCCCTTAACAGGGGCCAACGTCCTGACTTTC
-	16	-	TRBV5-1	TRBJ2-5	CASSLEPAGHQETQYF	TGCGCCAGCAGCTTGGAGCCAGCGGGCCACCAAGAGACCCAGTACTTC
TRBD1	16	-	TRBV3-1/TRBV3-2	TRBJ1-2	CASSSNDRGRPHGYTF	TGTGCCAGCAGCTCTAACGACAGGGGGCGTCCTCATGGCTACACCTTC
-	13	few	TRBV7-9	TRBJ2-7	CASSLDSYYEQYF	TGTGCCAGCAGCTTGGACTCATACTACGAGCAGTACTTC
TRBD2	13	-	TRBV29-1	TRBJ2-7	CSVGTSGTYEQYF	TGCAGCGTCGGGACTAGCGGAACCTACGAGCAGTACTTC
-	16	-	TRBV15	TRBJ1-4	CATSRGGESTNEKLFF	TGTGCCACCAGCAGAGGGGGGGAATCTACTAATGAAAAACTGTTTTTT
TRBD1	17	-	TRBV6-1	TRBJ1-2	CASSEVVWGQLNYGYTF	TGTGCCAGCAGTGAAGTGGTGTGGGGACAGCTTAACTATGGCTACACCTTC
-	15	-	TRBV6-4	TRBJ1-6	CASSDKRGAGSPLHF	TGTGCCAGCAGTGACAAGCGGGGGGCAGGTTCACCCCTCCACTTT